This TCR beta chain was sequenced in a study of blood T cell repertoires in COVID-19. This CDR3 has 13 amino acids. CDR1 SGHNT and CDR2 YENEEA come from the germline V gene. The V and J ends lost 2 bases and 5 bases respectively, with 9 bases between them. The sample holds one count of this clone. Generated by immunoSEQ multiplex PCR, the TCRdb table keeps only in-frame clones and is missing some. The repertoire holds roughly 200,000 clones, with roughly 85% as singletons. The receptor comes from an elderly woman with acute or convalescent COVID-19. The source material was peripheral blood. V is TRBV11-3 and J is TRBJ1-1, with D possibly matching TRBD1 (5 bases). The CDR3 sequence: CASSLTTATEAFF. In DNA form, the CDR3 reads TGTGCCAGCAGCTTAACGACAGCGACTGAAGCTTTCTTT.